What follows are 8 T cell receptor beta chains derived from one specimen sequenced in a study of CD8 T cells in Susac syndrome. With random hexamers, 0.5 to 1 ug RNA was reverse transcribed. TCRdb recomputed calls from the immunoSEQ multiplex PCR reads with MiXCR, one row per CDR3 protein. This sample has hundreds of thousands of distinct CDR3 sequences; approximately 91% occur once, and the top ten carry around 0.2%. The sample consisted of CD8+ T cells from PBMCs. These receptors all stem from a human donor with multiple sclerosis.

The genes are TRBV7-9 and TRBJ1-2; a weak D match, TRBD1 (6 bases). Germline assignment: CDR1 SEHNR and CDR2 FQNEAQ (reference sequence). V was cut by 8 bases and J by 4 bases, with 14 bases left in between. The CDR3 is 13 amino acids. The CDR3 DNA reads TGTGCCAGCCTTAGACAGGACTTCTATGGCTACACCTTC. Protein product: CASLRQDFYGYTF.

The chain recombines TRBV19 with TRBJ2-1; D may correspond to TRBD1 or TRBD2 (5 bases each). V dropped 7 bases and J dropped 1 base, with 14 bases sitting between them. Germline assignment: CDR1 LNHDA and CDR2 SQIVND (reference sequence). The CDR3 contains 15 residues. CDR3 in DNA: TGTGCCAGTACCCCGGTCGGGGCATCCTACAATGAGCAGTTCTTC. Amino acids: CASTPVGASYNEQFF.

V usage is TRBV25-1 and J usage is TRBJ2-2, with D uncertain. V was cut by 4 bases and J by 4 bases, with 10 bases left in between. The germline V gene has CDR1 MGHDK and CDR2 SYGVNS. This CDR3 comprises 14 residues. CDR3 bases: TGTGCCAGCAGTGCCCACCGTTTCACCGGGGAGCTGTTTTTT. Its translation: CASSAHRFTGELFF.

This rearrangement joins TRBV27 to TRBJ1-2; TRBD1 agrees at 7 bases. The V segment lost 5 bases and the J segment 8 bases; nucleotides outside the gene matches: 17. This CDR3 has 16 residues. CDR1 is MNHEY, CDR2 SMNVEV, per germline (reference sequence). Here the CDR3 reads CASSTHGTLPGGGYTF. The CDR3 DNA sequence: TGTGCCAGCAGTACTCACGGGACACTCCCAGGGGGGGGCTACACCTTC.

V is TRBV12-3 or TRBV12-4 and J is TRBJ2-6, with D maybe TRBD2 (5 bases). V dropped 7 bases and J dropped 0 bases, with 10 bases sitting between them. The CDR3 runs to 15 residues. The CDR3 region is CASTPGSSGANVLTF. As DNA, the CDR3 is TGTGCCAGCACCCCGGGGAGCTCTGGGGCCAACGTCCTGACTTTC.

The chain links TRBV30 to TRBJ2-7; D is possibly TRBD1 (5 bases). V was trimmed by 8 bases and J by 1 base, leaving 15 bases between them. The CDR3 runs to 13 residues. Germline-derived CDR1 and CDR2 are GTSNPN and SVGIG (reference sequence). The CDR3, as DNA: TGTGCCGGGAAAGCTCCAGGGTCCTACGAGCAGTACTTC. Protein: CAGKAPGSYEQYF.

The chain employs TRBV5-8 and TRBJ1-1; TRBD1 is a possible D gene (5 bases). The germline gives CDR1 SGHTS, CDR2 YDEGEE. The CDR3 covers 14 residues. V lost 3 bases and J lost 0, with 9 bases in between. The chain's CDR3 is CASSWGVLNTEAFF. The CDR3 bases are TGTGCCAGCAGCTGGGGGGTTCTGAACACTGAAGCTTTCTTT.

This chain joins TRBV4-3 and TRBJ2-1; D not certain. The CDR3 covers 12 residues. The ends were cut back, 1 base at V and 6 bases at J, with 4 bases in the middle. CDR1 is LGHNA, CDR2 YSLEER, per germline. The CDR3 loop is CASSQGANEQFF. The CDR3 nucleotides are TGCGCCAGCAGCCAAGGGGCCAATGAGCAGTTCTTC.